This TCR beta chain was sequenced in a study of T cell repertoires in cytomegalovirus infection. Study as a whole: Shared public TCR beta signatures pointed to both CMV infection and a matching HLA type. The study, taken as a whole, reports: Clonotypes of TCR beta that were HLA-C-restricted and CMV-specific dominated the ex vivo response. Frequencies of public TCR beta families were cumulated, and this identified carriers of CMV plus the relevant HLA.

This clonotype was seen many times. What it binds is unknown. Each CDR3 protein gets one entry after TCRdb re-called the reads with MiXCR. Of 250,000 to 350,000 distinct CDR3 sequences in the sample, roughly 23% were seen once. Germline assignment: CDR1 SGHTA and CDR2 FQGNSA. The CDR3 is made up of 16 amino acids. J lost 1 base, V lost 5 bases, and 9 bases had no gene match. Sequencing was carried out using PBMCs. The sequence came from a human donor in good health (CMV status not recorded). Some clones in this sample may be carry-over from other donors' samples. This chain uses TRBV7-2 with TRBJ2-5; 8 bases line up with TRBD2. The CDR3 sequence is CASSTRLAGTQETQYF. The CDR3 nucleotides are TGTGCCAGCAGCACCCGGCTAGCGGGTACCCAAGAGACCCAGTACTTC.